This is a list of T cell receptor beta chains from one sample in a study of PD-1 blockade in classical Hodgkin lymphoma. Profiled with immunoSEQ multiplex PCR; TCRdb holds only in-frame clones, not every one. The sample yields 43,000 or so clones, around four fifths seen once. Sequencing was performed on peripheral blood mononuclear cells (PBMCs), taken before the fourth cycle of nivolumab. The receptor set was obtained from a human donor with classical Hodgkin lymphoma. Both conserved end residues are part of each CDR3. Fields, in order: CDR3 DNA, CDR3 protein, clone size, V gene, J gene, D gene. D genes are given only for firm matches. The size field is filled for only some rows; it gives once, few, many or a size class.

TGTGCCAGTAGTAGGGGCTCTGGAAACACCATATATTTT	CASSRGSGNTIYF	NA	TRBV2	TRBJ1-3	NA
TGTGCCATCAGTGAGTCTCCGATAGGAGGCACTGAAGCTTTCTTT	CAISESPIGGTEAFF	few	TRBV10-3	TRBJ1-1	NA
TGTGCCAGCAGTTACTCAAGGGGGGAATACAATGAGCAGTTCTTC	CASSYSRGEYNEQFF	NA	TRBV6-5	TRBJ2-1	NA
TGCGCCAGCAGCTTGGGACCTAACAATGAGCAGTTCTTC	CASSLGPNNEQFF	few	TRBV5-1	TRBJ2-1	NA
TGCGCCAGCAGTCGGACGGTGAAAAGCACAGATACGCAGTATTTT	CASSRTVKSTDTQYF	NA	TRBV10-1	TRBJ2-3	NA
TGTGCCAGCAGCTTAAGAGAGCCCCAGCATTTT	CASSLREPQHF	few	TRBV7-2	TRBJ1-5	NA
TGTGCCAGCAGCCAAGATCGGCGGAGCGGCTACACCTTC	CASSQDRRSGYTF	NA	TRBV9	TRBJ1-2	NA
TGTGCCAGCAGCTTGGGGGGAGTCACTGAAGCTTTCTTT	CASSLGGVTEAFF	NA	TRBV7-9	TRBJ1-1	NA
TGCGCCAGCAGCTTACTAGTTTTGGGCACAGATACGCAGTATTTT	CASSLLVLGTDTQYF	NA	TRBV5-1	TRBJ2-3	NA
TGTGCCAGCAGCTCCGGGGGGGCGAACACCGGGGAGCTGTTTTTT	CASSSGGANTGELFF	NA	TRBV6-5	TRBJ2-2	TRBD2
TGTGCCAGCAGGTCGGGGCCGGGGACGACCCTCCACTTT	CASRSGPGTTLHF	NA	TRBV7-3	TRBJ1-6	NA
TGTGCCAGCAGTTACGAGGGCGGGGGGCTCTACGAGCAGTACTTC	CASSYEGGGLYEQYF	NA	TRBV6-6	TRBJ2-7	TRBD2
TGTGCCACCACCCAGCAGGAGACCCAGTACTTC	CATTQQETQYF	NA	TRBV27	TRBJ2-5	NA
TGTGCCAGCTCACCACGCCAGGGTGGGGGCGAGCAGTACTTC	CASSPRQGGGEQYF	NA	TRBV18	TRBJ2-7	NA
TGTGCCAGCTCACCACCGACGGGACCCCCCTCTGGAAACACCATATATTTT	CASSPPTGPPSGNTIYF	NA	TRBV18	TRBJ1-3	NA
TGTGCCAGCAGTTACGAACAGGGGGCCAGCAATCAGCCCCAGCATTTT	CASSYEQGASNQPQHF	NA	TRBV6-6	TRBJ1-5	TRBD1
TGTGCCAGCAGCTTAGGGGCAGGCGATTATCAGCCCCAGCATTTT	CASSLGAGDYQPQHF	NA	TRBV7-2	TRBJ1-5	NA
TGTGCCAGCAGTCCCTCGGACAGGCGGGGGCATGGCTACACCTTC	CASSPSDRRGHGYTF	NA	TRBV2	TRBJ1-2	TRBD1
TGTGCCAGCAGCCAATTGGTCAGGGCGAATTCACCCCTCCACTTT	CASSQLVRANSPLHF	once	TRBV16	TRBJ1-6	NA
TGCGCCAGCAGCGTACAGGGGGGCTCCTACGAGCAGTACTTC	CASSVQGGSYEQYF	once	TRBV5-1	TRBJ2-7	TRBD1
TGTGCCAGCAGCTTAGAAGGCACCAACACTGAAGCTTTCTTT	CASSLEGTNTEAFF	NA	TRBV11-2	TRBJ1-1	NA
TGTGCCAGCAGTTTAAATCCCAGCTATGGCTACACCTTC	CASSLNPSYGYTF	NA	TRBV28	TRBJ1-2	NA
TGTGCCAGCAGCAACGGACTAGGAGTCAACGAGCAGTACTTC	CASSNGLGVNEQYF	NA	TRBV7-3	TRBJ2-7	TRBD2
TGTGCCAGCAGCTTAGGGGGCACAGATACGCAGTATTTT	CASSLGGTDTQYF	NA	TRBV7-2	TRBJ2-3	NA
TGTGCCAGCAGCCTCTCGGGAGTTTTCTATGGCTACACCTTC	CASSLSGVFYGYTF	few	TRBV7-2	TRBJ1-2	NA
TGTGCCAGCAGCCCGGGATCCAACTATGGCTACACCTTC	CASSPGSNYGYTF	NA	TRBV27	TRBJ1-2	NA
TGTGCCAGCGAGGGGAATGGGGAGACCCAGTACTTC	CASEGNGETQYF	NA	TRBV2	TRBJ2-5	NA
TGCGCCAGCAGCCAATATAGCGGGGATCGCACAGATACGCAGTATTTT	CASSQYSGDRTDTQYF	NA	TRBV4-1	TRBJ2-3	TRBD2
TGTGCCAGCAGCGGTGCAGGGATTCGAGAGACCCAGTACTTC	CASSGAGIRETQYF	NA	TRBV2	TRBJ2-5	NA
TGTGCCAGCAGCGTGACTCCGGGACAGGGGACAGATACGCAGTATTTT	CASSVTPGQGTDTQYF	NA	TRBV9	TRBJ2-3	TRBD1
TGTGCCAGTAGTAAAGGACGTAGGGATGAAGCTTTCTTT	CASSKGRRDEAFF	few	TRBV19	TRBJ1-1	NA
TGTGCCAGCAGCTTAAGCAGTAGCGTTTATACCGGGGAGCTGTTTTTT	CASSLSSSVYTGELFF	NA	TRBV11-3	TRBJ2-2	NA
TGTGCCAGCAGCTTAGTGCGGGGAAGCACAGATACGCAGTATTTT	CASSLVRGSTDTQYF	NA	TRBV7-9	TRBJ2-3	NA